This T cell receptor (beta chain) is from a study of blood T cell repertoires in COVID-19. About the study: Italy, Spain and the United States were the sources of the convalescent and acute COVID-19 samples.

Germline V gene sequence: CDR1 ENHRY, CDR2 SYGVKD. V was trimmed by 7 bases and J by 3 bases, leaving 15 bases between them. The CDR3 is 14 amino acids. Original handling: Amplification of reference gene primers provided the estimated nucleated cell counts. Libraries were prepared by immunoSEQ multiplex PCR; TCRdb keeps only in-frame clonotypes and omits some of them. D and trimming were read from the DNA, whereas the V and J calls and clone size are those reported in that table. This sample yields 400,000 to 450,000 clones, of which about 90% are seen a single time; about 0.63% belongs to the top ten.

Sequencing was done on a sample of PBMCs or T cells enriched from blood (not recorded which). This TCR was sampled from a man between 18 and 29 years old who had recovered from COVID-19. This chain connects TRBV10-3 to TRBJ2-5; a possible D gene is TRBD2 (6 bases). CDR3 in DNA: TGTGCCATCAAGACCGGGACGGGAGAAGAGACCCAGTACTTC. Its protein is CAIKTGTGEETQYF.